These 18 T cell receptor beta chains were sequenced from one sample in a study of blood T cells in healthy people across ages. The authors ran a second PCR of roughly 6 to 12 cycles using a sample-barcoded 5' primer and a J-beta primer mix. Each CDR3 protein gets one entry after TCRdb re-called the 5' RACE reads with MiXCR. The profile shows nearly 800,000 distinct CDR3 sequences, roughly 25% of them singletons. The sample was also reused in another study, on T cells of mothers and their children.

The sequencing input was blood. The receptors here all came from a boy between 5 and 17 years old in good health.

This clonotype has only a few counts. The V gene is TRBV18, the J gene TRBJ2-3; D not certain. Trimming took 3 bases from V and 4 from J, leaving 8 bases between them. Germline V lookup: CDR1 KGHSH, CDR2 LQKENI. The CDR3 length is 13 residues. CDR3 sequence (DNA): TGTGCCAGCTCACCGGCCGGGCCAGATACGCAGTATTTT. Translating gives CASSPAGPDTQYF.

This clonotype was detected only a few times. CDR3 coding DNA: TGTGCCAGCAGCCCTGGACAGATCTACGAGCAGTACTTC. Translation: CASSPGQIYEQYF. V and J are TRBV7-9 and TRBJ2-7; weak D call: TRBD1 (6 bases). The CDR3 loop spans 13 amino acids. V was clipped by 5 bases and J by 3 bases, with 11 bases between them. The germline gives CDR1 SEHNR, CDR2 FQNEAQ (reference sequence).

Remarks on this clonotype: The junction and the germline gene differ at one end; a read error may be behind it. The rearrangement joins TRBV5-1 to TRBJ2-3, with 7 bases matching TRBD1. CDR1 and CDR2 from the germline V gene are SGHRS and YFSETQ. The CDR3 runs 17 residues. In nucleotides, the CDR3 is TGTGCCAGCAGCCCGCCAACGGGGACAGACAACACAGATACGCAGTATTTT. Translating it yields CASSPPTGTDNTDTQYF.

Only a few counts were recorded for this clonotype. This rearrangement joins TRBV7-9 to TRBJ2-5; D may be TRBD2 (5 bases). The J call may be in error: the DNA end matches TRBJ2-7 better. The germline gives CDR1 SEHNR, CDR2 FQNEAQ (reference sequence). The CDR3 loop spans 14 amino acids. CDR3 sequence: CASSLVPGKDEQYF. CDR3 bases: TGTGCCAGCAGCTTAGTTCCGGGAAAGGACGAGCAGTACTTC.

Only a few counts were recorded for this clonotype. This rearrangement joins TRBV29-1 to TRBJ2-7; 12 bases are a match to TRBD2. CDR1 is SQVTM, CDR2 ANQGSEA, per germline. V lost 3 bases to trimming and J lost 0 bases; unmatched junction nucleotides: 3. CDR3 size: 15 residues. The CDR3 sequence is CSVDGTSGRSYEQYF. The CDR3 DNA reads TGCAGCGTTGATGGGACTAGCGGGCGCTCCTACGAGCAGTACTTC.

CDR3 bases: TGTGCCAGCAGTTACTCGGACGGACAGGGGACCTACTACGAGCAGTACTTC. Residues: CASSYSDGQGTYYEQYF. This rearrangement joins TRBV6-2 or TRBV6-3 to TRBJ2-7, with 9 bases matching TRBD1. The CDR3 contains 17 residues. The germline V gene encodes CDR1 MNHEY and CDR2 SVGEGT. V shed 0 bases and J 3 bases; nucleotides not matched to a gene: 9.

The rearrangement uses TRBV9 and TRBJ2-7, with 7 positions matching TRBD1. In germline, CDR1 is SGDLS, CDR2 YYNGEE. The CDR3 has 13 amino acids. V was clipped by 7 bases and J by 5 bases; unmatched bases: 9. The CDR3 DNA reads as TGTGCCAGCGGGTCCGGAACAGGGGACGAGCAGTACTTC. Its translation is CASGSGTGDEQYF.

This clonotype was observed a few times. The chain carries TRBV12-3 or TRBV12-4 and TRBJ2-5; tentatively, D is TRBD2 (5 bases). The CDR3 consists of 13 residues. Trimming pared 1 base from V and 11 bases from J, leaving 14 bases between. As DNA, the CDR3 is TGTGCCAGCAGTTTAGGTCCCGAAAGGGAGCAGTACTTC. This gives the protein CASSLGPEREQYF.

In its sample, this clonotype was seen a few times. The V and J genes are TRBV7-9 and TRBJ2-3; TRBD1 is a possible D gene (6 bases). The V gene's germline CDR1 is SEHNR and CDR2 FQNEAQ (reference sequence). CDR3 length equals 15 residues. V lost 7 bases and J 2 bases, leaving 16 bases between the germline ends. This CDR3 reads CASTPLGGHTDTQYF. The CDR3 coding sequence is TGTGCCAGCACCCCATTAGGGGGACACACAGATACGCAGTATTTT.

This clonotype was found many times. The chain employs TRBV27 and TRBJ2-7; D call uncertain. V was trimmed by 5 bases and J by 0 bases, leaving 14 bases between them. The CDR3 has 15 amino acids. Per germline, CDR1 MNHEY and CDR2 SMNVEV (reference sequence). The CDR3 here is CASSATGSTSYEQYF. CDR3 nucleotide sequence: TGTGCCAGCAGTGCAACCGGGTCCACCTCCTACGAGCAGTACTTC.

The chain couples TRBV7-9 to TRBJ2-5, with 11 bases matching TRBD2. The CDR3 spans 16 residues. The V and J ends lost 5 bases and 2 bases, in that order; junction bases with no gene match: 7. In germline, CDR1 is SEHNR, CDR2 FQNEAQ (reference sequence). CDR3 sequence: CASSRTGTSGQETQYF. CDR3 DNA: TGTGCCAGCAGCCGTACGGGGACTAGCGGACAAGAGACCCAGTACTTC.

V usage is TRBV20-1 and J usage is TRBJ1-1; 9 bases are a match to TRBD1. Germline values: CDR1 DFQATT, CDR2 SNEGSKA (reference sequence). The CDR3 covers 15 residues. V was pared by 0 bases and J by 11 bases, with 13 bases of the junction left unmatched. This CDR3 is CSARDFRDRDVGAFF. CDR3 nucleotide sequence: TGCAGTGCTAGAGATTTTAGGGACAGGGATGTAGGTGCTTTCTTT.

The rearrangement links TRBV4-3 to TRBJ2-1; 7 bases agree with TRBD2. The CDR3 contains 15 residues. V gave up 2 bases and J gave up 7 bases; unmatched junction bases: 8. Germline CDR1 LGHNA, CDR2 YSLEER. The CDR3 loop is CASSQLTAGVNEQFF. Written as DNA, the CDR3 is TGCGCCAGCAGCCAATTAACCGCGGGAGTGAATGAGCAGTTCTTC.

Only a few counts were recorded for this clonotype. The gene calls are TRBV29-1 and TRBJ2-3; 11 nucleotides agree with TRBD2. V trimming: 5 bases; J trimming: 9 bases; junction bases outside the gene matches: 10. The CDR3 is 14 residues long. Germline CDR1 is SQVTM and CDR2 is ANQGSEA. The CDR3 sequence is CSVSPSGGRWTQYF. The CDR3 DNA sequence: TGCAGCGTTTCCCCTAGCGGGGGGCGATGGACGCAGTATTTT.

The CDR3: CASSPPGQAEKLFF. Here the CDR3 DNA reads TGTGCCAGCAGCCCGCCGGGACAGGCTGAAAAACTGTTTTTT. The chain joins TRBV7-9 to TRBJ1-4; TRBD1 matches at 8 bases. The V gene end was trimmed by 5 bases and the J gene end by 7 bases; junction bases not matched to a gene: 6. The CDR3 has 14 residues. The germline gives CDR1 SEHNR, CDR2 FQNEAQ (reference sequence).

CDR3 sequence reads: CASSLAPGTGGRDGYTF. The CDR3 DNA reads TGTGCCAGCAGCTTAGCGCCCGGGACAGGAGGCCGTGATGGCTACACCTTC. The gene calls are TRBV7-9 and TRBJ1-2, with TRBD1 identical over 8 bases. Trimming at V came to 0 bases and at J to 6 bases, leaving 12 bases not matched to a gene. This CDR3 is 17 amino acids long. CDR1 and CDR2 from the germline V gene are SEHNR and FQNEAQ (reference sequence). The variable domain in full, with the rest retrieved from reference TRBV7-9 and TRBJ1-2, is DTGVSQNPRHKITKRGQNVTFRCDPISEHNRLYWYRQTLGQGPEFLTYFQNEAQLEKSRLLSDRFSAERPKGSFSTLEIQRTEQGDSAMYLCASSLAPGTGGRDGYTFGSGTRLTVV.

This clonotype turned up a few times. V and J are TRBV6-5 and TRBJ1-4, with a tentative D call TRBD1 (6 bases). Trimming shortened V by 1 base and J by 2 bases, and 8 bases separated the two germline ends. The CDR3 is made up of 15 amino acids. Germline lookup yields CDR1 MNHEY and CDR2 SVGAGI. The CDR3, as DNA: TGTGCCAGCAGTTACTTGGGGGCGACTAATGAAAAACTGTTTTTT. Its translation is CASSYLGATNEKLFF.

This clonotype has more than one count but fewer than ten. The chain joins TRBV15 to TRBJ1-1; no firm D call. The CDR3 has 14 residues. Per germline, CDR1 LNHNV and CDR2 YYDKDF (reference sequence). V was shortened by 0 bases and J by 6 bases, with 11 bases between the two germline ends. This CDR3 reads CATSRDRPESEAFF. In nucleotides, the CDR3 is TGTGCCACCAGCAGAGACAGGCCTGAATCTGAAGCTTTCTTT.